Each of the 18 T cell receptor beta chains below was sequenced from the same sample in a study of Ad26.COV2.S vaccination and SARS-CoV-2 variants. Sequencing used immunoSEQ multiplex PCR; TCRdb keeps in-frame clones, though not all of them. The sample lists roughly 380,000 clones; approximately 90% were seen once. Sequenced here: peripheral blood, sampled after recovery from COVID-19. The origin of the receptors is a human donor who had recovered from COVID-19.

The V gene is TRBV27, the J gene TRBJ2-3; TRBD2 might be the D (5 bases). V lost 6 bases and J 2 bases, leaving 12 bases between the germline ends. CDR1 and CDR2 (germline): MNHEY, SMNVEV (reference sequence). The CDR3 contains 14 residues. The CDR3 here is CASSGVEPTDTQYF. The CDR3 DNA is TGTGCCAGCAGCGGGGTGGAGCCCACAGATACGCAGTATTTT.

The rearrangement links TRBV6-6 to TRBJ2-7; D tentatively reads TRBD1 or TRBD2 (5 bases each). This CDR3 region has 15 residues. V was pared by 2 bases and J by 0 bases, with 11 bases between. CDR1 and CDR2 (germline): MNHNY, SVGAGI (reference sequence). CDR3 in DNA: TGTGCCAGCAGTTACCTGGGGGATCCCTCCTACGAGCAGTACTTC. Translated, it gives CASSYLGDPSYEQYF.

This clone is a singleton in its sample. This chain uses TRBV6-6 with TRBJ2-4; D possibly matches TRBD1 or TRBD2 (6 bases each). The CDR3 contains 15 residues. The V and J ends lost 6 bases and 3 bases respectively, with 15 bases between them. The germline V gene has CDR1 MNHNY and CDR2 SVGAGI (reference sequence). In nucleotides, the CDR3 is TGTGCCAGCAGCGACCGGACAGCGGGCAAAAACATTCAGTACTTC. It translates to CASSDRTAGKNIQYF.

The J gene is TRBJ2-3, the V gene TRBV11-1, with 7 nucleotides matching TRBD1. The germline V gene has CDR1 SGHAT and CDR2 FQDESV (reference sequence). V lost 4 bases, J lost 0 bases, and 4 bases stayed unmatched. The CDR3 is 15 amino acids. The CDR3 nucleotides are TGTGCCAGCAGCTCGGACAGGCGCAGCACAGATACGCAGTATTTT. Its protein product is CASSSDRRSTDTQYF.

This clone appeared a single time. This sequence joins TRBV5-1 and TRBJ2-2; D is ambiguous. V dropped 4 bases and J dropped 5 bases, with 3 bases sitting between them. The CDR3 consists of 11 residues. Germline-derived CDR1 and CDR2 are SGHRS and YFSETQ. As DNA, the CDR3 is TGCGCCAGCAGCGGGACCGGGGAGCTGTTTTTT. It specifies CASSGTGELFF.

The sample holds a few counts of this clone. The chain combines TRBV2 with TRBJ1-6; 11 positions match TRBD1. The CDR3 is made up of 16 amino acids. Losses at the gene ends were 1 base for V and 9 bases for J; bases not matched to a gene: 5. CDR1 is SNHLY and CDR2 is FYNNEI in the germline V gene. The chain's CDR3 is CASSEVGTGGGSPLHF. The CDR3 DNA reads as TGTGCCAGCAGTGAAGTGGGGACAGGGGGAGGTTCACCCCTCCACTTT.

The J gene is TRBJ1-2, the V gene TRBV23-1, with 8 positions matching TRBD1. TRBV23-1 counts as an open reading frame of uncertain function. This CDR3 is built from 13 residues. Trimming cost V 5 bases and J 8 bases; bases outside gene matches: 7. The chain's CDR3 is CASSLGQGRGYTF. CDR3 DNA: TGCGCCAGCAGTTTAGGACAGGGTCGAGGCTACACCTTC.

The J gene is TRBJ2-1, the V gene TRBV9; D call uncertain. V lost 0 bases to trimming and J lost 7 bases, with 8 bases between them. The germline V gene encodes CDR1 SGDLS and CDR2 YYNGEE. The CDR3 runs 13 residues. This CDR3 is CASSVEERNEQFF. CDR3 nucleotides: TGTGCCAGCAGCGTAGAAGAGAGGAATGAGCAGTTCTTC. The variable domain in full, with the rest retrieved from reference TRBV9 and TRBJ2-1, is DSGVTQTPKHLITATGQRVTLRCSPRSGDLSVYWYQQSLDQGLQFLIQYYNGEERAKGNILERFSAQQFPDLHSELNLSSLELGDSALYFCASSVEERNEQFFGPGTRLTVL.

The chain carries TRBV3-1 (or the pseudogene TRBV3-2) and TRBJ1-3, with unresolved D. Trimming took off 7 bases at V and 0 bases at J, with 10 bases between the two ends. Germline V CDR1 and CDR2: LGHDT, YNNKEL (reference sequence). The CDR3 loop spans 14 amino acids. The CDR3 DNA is TGTGCCAGCACTATCGGGAGCTCTGGAAACACCATATATTTT. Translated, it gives CASTIGSSGNTIYF.

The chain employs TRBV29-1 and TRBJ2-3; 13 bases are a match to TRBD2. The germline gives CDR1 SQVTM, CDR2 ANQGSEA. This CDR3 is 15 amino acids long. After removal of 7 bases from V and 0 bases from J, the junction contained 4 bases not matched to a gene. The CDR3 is CSAKTSGGSTDTQYF. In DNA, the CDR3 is TGCAGCGCAAAGACTAGCGGGGGGAGCACAGATACGCAGTATTTT.

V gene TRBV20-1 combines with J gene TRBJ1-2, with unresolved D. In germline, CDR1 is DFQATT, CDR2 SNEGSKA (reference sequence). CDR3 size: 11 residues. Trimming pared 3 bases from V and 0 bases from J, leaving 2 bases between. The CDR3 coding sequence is TGCAGTGCTAGGACTAACTATGGCTACACCTTC. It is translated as CSARTNYGYTF.

The CDR3 sequence: CAIRGGQPGETQYF. The CDR3 DNA reads TGTGCCATCAGGGGGGGTCAGCCGGGCGAGACCCAGTACTTC. This chain joins TRBV10-3 and TRBJ2-5; tentatively, D is TRBD2 (6 bases). Trimming pared 6 bases from V and 5 bases from J, leaving 16 bases between. CDR1 is ENHRY and CDR2 is SYGVKD in the germline V gene. This CDR3 region has 14 residues.

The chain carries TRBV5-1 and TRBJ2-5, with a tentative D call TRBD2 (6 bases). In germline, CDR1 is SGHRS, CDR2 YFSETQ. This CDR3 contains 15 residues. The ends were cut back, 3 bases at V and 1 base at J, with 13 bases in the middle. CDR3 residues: CASSWGTDLQETQYF. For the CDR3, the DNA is TGCGCCAGCAGCTGGGGGACTGACCTCCAAGAGACCCAGTACTTC.

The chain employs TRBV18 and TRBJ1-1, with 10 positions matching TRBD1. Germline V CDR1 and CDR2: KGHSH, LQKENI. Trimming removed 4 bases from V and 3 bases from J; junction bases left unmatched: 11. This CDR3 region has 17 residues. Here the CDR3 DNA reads TGTGCCAGCTCACGAAGTCCCGGGACAGGGGCGGACACTGAAGCTTTCTTT. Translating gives CASSRSPGTGADTEAFF.

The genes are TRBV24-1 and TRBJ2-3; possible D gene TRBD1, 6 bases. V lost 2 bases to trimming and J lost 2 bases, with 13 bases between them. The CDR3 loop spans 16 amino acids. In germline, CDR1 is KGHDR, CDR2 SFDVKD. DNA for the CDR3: TGTGCCACCAGTGATTCACAGGGTTCAATCACAGATACGCAGTATTTT. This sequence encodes CATSDSQGSITDTQYF.

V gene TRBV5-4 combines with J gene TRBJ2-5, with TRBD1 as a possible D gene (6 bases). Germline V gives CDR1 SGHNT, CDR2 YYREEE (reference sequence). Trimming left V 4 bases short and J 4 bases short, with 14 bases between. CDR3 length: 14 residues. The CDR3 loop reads CASSPRQGRETQYF. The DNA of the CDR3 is TGTGCCAGCAGCCCGCGCCAGGGGAGAGAGACCCAGTACTTC.

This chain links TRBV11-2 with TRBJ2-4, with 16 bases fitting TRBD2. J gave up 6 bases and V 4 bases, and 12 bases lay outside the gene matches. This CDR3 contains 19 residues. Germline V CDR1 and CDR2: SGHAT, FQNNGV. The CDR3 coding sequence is TGTGCCAGCAGCTCGGCGGGACTAGCGGGGGGGCAGTGGGGAAACATTCAGTACTTC. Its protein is CASSSAGLAGGQWGNIQYF. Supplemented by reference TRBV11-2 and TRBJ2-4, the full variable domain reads EAGVAQSPRYKIIEKRQSVAFWCNPISGHATLYWYQQILGQGPKLLIQFQNNGVVDDSQLPKDRFSAERLKGVDSTLKIQPAKLEDSAVYLCASSSAGLAGGQWGNIQYFGAGTRLSVL.

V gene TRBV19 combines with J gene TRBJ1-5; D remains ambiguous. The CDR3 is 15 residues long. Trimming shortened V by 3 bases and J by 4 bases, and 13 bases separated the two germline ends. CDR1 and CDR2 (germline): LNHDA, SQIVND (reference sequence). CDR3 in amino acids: CASSISDIPNQPQHF. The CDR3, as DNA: TGTGCCAGTAGTATTAGTGATATCCCTAATCAGCCCCAGCATTTT.